These 24 T cell receptor beta chains originate from one sample sequenced in a study of T cell responses to AZD1222 COVID-19 vaccine. TCRdb's table, derived via immunoSEQ multiplex PCR, lists solely in-frame clones and lacks some. The sample yields roughly 120,000 clones, approximately 83% seen once. The source material was peripheral blood, sampled on day 0 of AZD1222 vaccination. These receptors all come from an adult in good health.

The CDR3 region has the DNA TGTGCCAGCAGCATTAGCGGGGGGGGACAAGAGACCCAGTACTTC. It translates to CASSISGGGQETQYF. The J gene is TRBJ2-5, the V gene TRBV7-8, with 11 bases identical to TRBD2. This CDR3 contains 15 residues. V was clipped by 5 bases and J by 2 bases; unmatched bases: 4. Germline V lookup: CDR1 SGHVS, CDR2 FQNEAQ.

The chain is built from TRBV2 and TRBJ1-1; maybe TRBD1 (5 bases). The CDR3 consists of 16 residues. V shed 5 bases and J shed 5 bases, with 21 bases lying between them. Germline-derived CDR1 and CDR2 are SNHLY and FYNNEI. CDR3 nucleotide sequence: TGTGCCAGCAGTCCTACTCCGACAGAATTGGAGACTGAAGCTTTCTTT. Its protein product is CASSPTPTELETEAFF.

This clone was seen a single time. J is TRBJ2-7 and V is TRBV12-3 or TRBV12-4, with D possibly called TRBD1 or TRBD2 (5 bases each). The CDR3 is 11 residues long. Trimming removed 6 bases at V and 6 bases at J, with 9 bases between. The DNA of the CDR3 is TGTGCCAGCAGGGGACGCTCCGAGCAGTACTTC. It yields the protein CASRGRSEQYF.

The chain couples TRBV5-1 to TRBJ1-6, with D perhaps TRBD1 (6 bases). V was cut by 4 bases and J by 7 bases, with 12 bases left in between. The CDR3 is 14 amino acids. CDR1 and CDR2 (germline): SGHRS, YFSETQ. Here the CDR3 reads CASSPGQYNSPLHF. The CDR3 region has the DNA TGCGCCAGCAGCCCAGGACAGTACAATTCACCCCTCCACTTT.

This clone was seen a few times. The chain couples TRBV2 to TRBJ1-1; D is possibly TRBD1 (5 bases). Trimming cost V 6 bases and J 3 bases, with 14 bases left between them. The CDR3 totals 14 residues. Germline values: CDR1 SNHLY, CDR2 FYNNEI. As DNA, the CDR3 is TGTGCCAGCAGAACCTACAGGTTGGACACTGAAGCTTTCTTT. Its translation is CASRTYRLDTEAFF.

CDR3 coding DNA: TGTGCCTGGAGTGGGGGGATTAATTACGAGCAGTACTTC. It encodes CAWSGGINYEQYF. This chain joins TRBV30 and TRBJ2-7; possibly TRBD1 or TRBD2 for D (5 bases each). CDR3 length: 13 residues. The germline gives CDR1 GTSNPN, CDR2 SVGIG (reference sequence). Trimming left V 1 base short and J 4 bases short, with 11 bases between.

The V gene is TRBV19, the J gene TRBJ1-1; no reliable D call. Trimming cost V 5 bases and J 5 bases, with 9 bases left between them. Looked up from germline, CDR1 is LNHDA and CDR2 is SQIVND (reference sequence). The CDR3 length is 12 residues. For the CDR3, the DNA is TGTGCCAGTAGTTACGGGGAAACTGAAGCTTTCTTT. Residues: CASSYGETEAFF.

This chain joins TRBV27 and TRBJ1-2; no firm D call. The germline gives CDR1 MNHEY, CDR2 SMNVEV (reference sequence). V was cut by 0 bases and J by 4 bases, with 9 bases left in between. The CDR3 covers 14 residues. CDR3 sequence reads: CASSLSEGSYGYTF. CDR3 bases: TGTGCCAGCAGTTTATCGGAAGGATCCTATGGCTACACCTTC.

The chain employs TRBV5-8 and TRBJ1-2; D unresolved. The CDR3 is 13 amino acids. Germline V lookup: CDR1 SGHTS, CDR2 YDEGEE. V gave up 5 bases and J gave up 2 bases, with 10 bases separating them. The CDR3 reads CASSSLGNYGYTF. CDR3 DNA: TGTGCCAGCAGTAGCCTGGGGAACTATGGCTACACCTTC.

This sequence joins TRBV15 and TRBJ2-1; 7 bases align to TRBD1. The CDR3 is 17 amino acids. Germline trimming cut 6 bases from V and 4 bases from J; bases unmatched to any gene: 15. Per the germline V gene, CDR1 is LNHNV and CDR2 is YYDKDF (reference sequence). CDR3 coding DNA: TGTGCCACCAGAGAAAGGGGGCCCGGGGAAGGATACAATGAGCAGTTCTTC. It encodes CATRERGPGEGYNEQFF.

J is TRBJ2-2 and V is TRBV19, with a weak D call TRBD2 (5 bases). Germline V gene lookup returns CDR1 LNHDA and CDR2 SQIVND (reference sequence). V lost 3 bases, J lost 4 bases, and 15 bases lay in between. The CDR3 consists of 16 residues. CDR3 nucleotide sequence: TGTGCCAGTAGTATCTTTCTGGGTGCGGGCACCGGGGAGCTGTTTTTT. Protein sequence: CASSIFLGAGTGELFF.

V usage is TRBV19 and J usage is TRBJ2-7, with 12 bases lining up with TRBD2. Looked up from germline, CDR1 is LNHDA and CDR2 is SQIVND (reference sequence). V gave up 5 bases and J gave up 3 bases; unmatched junction bases: 8. CDR3 length equals 16 residues. The CDR3 loop reads CASSPGTSGSRYEQYF. The CDR3 DNA sequence: TGTGCCAGTAGTCCCGGGACTAGCGGGTCTCGCTACGAGCAGTACTTC.

This chain links TRBV6-5 with TRBJ1-5; D is ambiguous. The V gene's germline CDR1 is MNHEY and CDR2 SVGAGI. Deletions cut 6 bases from V and 4 bases from J, with 10 bases between. This CDR3 contains 13 residues. The CDR3: CASRRTDNQPQHF. The CDR3 DNA reads TGTGCCAGCAGGAGGACGGATAATCAGCCCCAGCATTTT.

This sequence joins TRBV30 and TRBJ1-2; perhaps TRBD1 as D (5 bases). Germline CDR1 GTSNPN, CDR2 SVGIG (reference sequence). Deletions cut 5 bases from V and 3 bases from J, with 16 bases between. The CDR3 runs to 14 residues. CDR3 protein: CAWHQWGTYYGYTF. The CDR3 DNA follows: TGTGCCTGGCACCAGTGGGGCACGTACTATGGCTACACCTTC.

The table lists this clone with a few counts. The rearrangement uses TRBV30 and TRBJ1-2; 7 bases align to TRBD1. Germline V lookup: CDR1 GTSNPN, CDR2 SVGIG (reference sequence). CDR3 length: 14 amino acids. Trimming removed 1 base from V and 4 bases from J; junction bases left unmatched: 6. CDR3 protein: CAWSGGQSPYGYTF. CDR3 nucleotide sequence: TGTGCCTGGAGTGGGGGACAGAGCCCCTATGGCTACACCTTC.

The chain is built from TRBV5-8 and TRBJ1-4; perhaps TRBD1 as D (6 bases). Deletions cut 0 bases from V and 3 bases from J, with 9 bases between. Germline loops: CDR1 SGHTS, CDR2 YDEGEE. There are 15 residues in the CDR3. The CDR3 bases are TGTGCCAGCAGCTTGGTGGGGGCAGCTAATGAAAAACTGTTTTTT. It codes for CASSLVGAANEKLFF.

The V and J genes are TRBV7-9 and TRBJ2-1; D call uncertain. In germline, CDR1 is SEHNR, CDR2 FQNEAQ (reference sequence). This CDR3 has 12 amino acids. In DNA, the CDR3 is TGTGCAGGCGCTGGTCCCTACAATGAGCAGTTCTTC. Amino acids: CAGAGPYNEQFF. The full variable domain, completed using reference TRBV7-9 and TRBJ2-1, is DTGVSQNPRHKITKRGQNVTFRCDPISEHNRLYWYRQTLGQGPEFLTYFQNEAQLEKSRLLSDRFSAERPKGSFSTLEIQRTEQGDSAMYLCAGAGPYNEQFFGPGTRLTVL.

This chain connects TRBV2 to TRBJ1-3; possible D gene TRBD1, 5 bases. CDR1 and CDR2 from the germline V gene are SNHLY and FYNNEI. CDR3 length equals 15 residues. The V gene lost 2 bases and the J gene lost 4 bases, with 12 bases spanning the gap. DNA for the CDR3: TGTGCCAGCAGTGAACCAGGGCTTGGAGGAAACACCATATATTTT. Translating it yields CASSEPGLGGNTIYF.

The V gene is TRBV4-2, the J gene TRBJ1-1, with D hard to call. V lost 2 bases to trimming and J lost 7 bases, with 14 bases between them. The length of the CDR3 is 14 residues. Germline values: CDR1 LGHNA, CDR2 YNFKEQ. CDR3 in DNA: TGTGCCAGCAGCCAAAGACAAGAAGGCGGTGAAGCTTTCTTT. The encoded protein is CASSQRQEGGEAFF.

This chain uses TRBV6-6 with TRBJ1-5, with D perhaps TRBD1 (6 bases). This CDR3 is built from 18 residues. The germline V and J ends were trimmed by 5 bases and 2 bases, with 22 bases remaining between them. Germline V CDR1 and CDR2: MNHNY, SVGAGI (reference sequence). The CDR3 spells CASSPFGGAGSGNQPQHF. The CDR3 nucleotides are TGTGCCAGCAGTCCCTTTGGGGGGGCCGGGAGCGGCAATCAGCCCCAGCATTTT.

The V gene is TRBV24-1, the J gene TRBJ2-3; 11 bases fit TRBD2. Germline V lookup: CDR1 KGHDR, CDR2 SFDVKD. J was trimmed by 2 bases and V by 5 bases; bases with no gene match: 14. The CDR3 is made up of 19 amino acids. The CDR3 loop reads CATSGVSPSGGLNTDTQYF. In DNA, the CDR3 is TGTGCCACCAGTGGGGTCTCGCCTAGCGGGGGGCTTAACACAGATACGCAGTATTTT.

The rearrangement uses TRBV5-8 and TRBJ2-3; D remains unclear. Between the trimmed V and J ends, which lost 3 bases and 2 bases, there was a span of 13 bases. The CDR3 sequence is 15 residues long. Germline-derived CDR1 and CDR2 are SGHTS and YDEGEE. CDR3 bases: TGTGCCAGCAGCTCCGAGACTGCACCCACAGATACGCAGTATTTT. Encoded protein: CASSSETAPTDTQYF.

Comments on this clone: Other DNA sequences in this sample translate to the same CDR3. This chain uses TRBV6-1 with TRBJ2-5; tentatively, D is TRBD1 (5 bases). The V gene's germline CDR1 is MNHNS and CDR2 SASEGT. This CDR3 spans 13 amino acids. CDR3: CASREQGQETQYF. CDR3 DNA: TGTGCTAGCCGTGAGCAGGGCCAGGAGACCCAGTACTTC.

The chain uses TRBV18 and TRBJ2-7; D remains ambiguous. CDR1 is KGHSH, CDR2 LQKENI, per germline. Trimming cost V 3 bases and J 0 bases, with 6 bases left between them. The CDR3 contains 13 residues. CDR3 bases: TGTGCCAGCTCACCCCCCAGCTCCTACGAGCAGTACTTC. It yields the protein CASSPPSSYEQYF.